A selection of T cell receptor beta chains follows, all from one sample in a study of blood T cell repertoires in COVID-19. Some clones are missing from TCRdb's copy, which holds only in-frame ones; the method was immunoSEQ multiplex PCR. The sample consists of fewer than 250,000 clones, roughly 82% of them appearing once. The sequenced sample consisted of peripheral blood. The receptor source for this set is a woman older than 75 with COVID-19, enrolled during active disease. CDR3s leave out the opening cysteine and the closing phenylalanine or tryptophan. The D gene is left open where the match is weak.

v_gene	d_gene	CDR3aa
TRBV5-4	.	ASSPGTSQETQY
TRBV2	TRBD1	ASSGQGGLQGEKLF
TRBV19	TRBD1	ASSMDRGSVPKFDEQF
TRBV6-6	TRBD1	ASRRDSTYEQY
TRBV27	TRBD2	ASSKSGAPFYEQF
TRBV28	.	ASRKSVSEAF
TRBV5-6	.	ASSGRKTGTGYT
TRBV9	.	ASSVDISYNEQF
TRBV28	TRBD1	ASSLTGTLNEQY
TRBV18	.	ASSPSQALNSPLH
TRBV11-2	.	ASSPSGGPNNEQF
TRBV6-6	TRBD1	ASSLGTGASGYGYT
TRBV7-6	TRBD1	ASSLTFSTGGGNSPLH
TRBV5-1	.	ASSLGVGADTIY
TRBV24-1	TRBD1	ATSDSGQGGNQPQH
TRBV2	.	ASSDQGVNTEAF
TRBV12-1	.	ASSFVGPGGYNEQF
TRBV28	.	ASTGLGGAEAF
TRBV24-1	TRBD1	ATSESGTGNTEAF
TRBV2	TRBD2	ASREYPGLAGHNEQF
TRBV7-8	.	ASRGYNSGNTIY
TRBV11-2	TRBD1	ASSLLAGGRSEQY
TRBV7-2	.	ASSLGGPGTDTQY
TRBV24-1	.	ATSENRGGNTGELF
TRBV27	TRBD2	ASSPSPERGVRETQY
TRBV20-1	.	SLRGNYGYT
TRBV12-3/TRBV12-4	TRBD1	ASRGQGATF
TRBV19	TRBD1	ASSRGTANEKLF
TRBV5-4	.	ASSLGGGDTEAF
TRBV30	TRBD1	AWSTYTGAGNTIY
TRBV28	TRBD1	ASLATGGGTEAF
TRBV7-2	.	ASGRAQNLGNTIY